The rows below give T cell receptor beta chains drawn from one sample of a study of shared clonotypes between healthy human individuals. Some clones are missing from TCRdb's copy, which holds only in-frame ones; the method was immunoSEQ multiplex PCR. The table lists almost 700,000 clones, roughly nine tenths of them singletons. The sample consisted of naive CD8+ T cells sorted from blood. The receptors come from a man aged 25-40 years in good health. CDR3s leave out the opening cysteine and the closing phenylalanine or tryptophan.

>TRBV5-5|10|TRBJ2-7
ASSLGGGEQY
>TRBV6-1|10|TRBJ2-7
ASSEGLGEQY
>TRBV27|10|TRBJ2-7
ASRRTPDEQY
>TRBV9|9|TRBJ2-1
ASGGPRKQF
>TRBV7-8|12|TRBJ2-7
ASSVLAGVYEQY
>TRBV11-3|14|TRBJ1-1
ASSAASGGRDTEAF
>TRBV13|16|TRBJ2-4
ASSHTLMRDPRENIQY
>TRBV5-4|13|TRBJ2-7
ASSSGQGYPYEQY
>TRBV27|11|TRBJ1-5
ASSLFWDQPQH
>TRBV12-5|18|TRBJ2-3
ASGLDQAAGGYLGTDTQY
>TRBV27|11|TRBJ1-2
ARAPGGAYGYT
>TRBV11-2|12|TRBJ2-1
ASSSWTGRNEQF
>TRBV27|12|TRBJ2-1
ASLKGGGYNEQF
>TRBV7-8|13|TRBJ2-7
ASSTTSGSSYEQY
>TRBV4-3|15|TRBJ2-4
ASSQDDIARSRNIQY
>TRBV4-1|13|TRBJ2-3
ASSQELSGSDTQY
>TRBV29-1|12|TRBJ2-1
SVVAGSSYNEQF
>TRBV29-1|12|TRBJ2-3
SAWGGQNTDTQY
>TRBV4-1|11|TRBJ2-1
ASSQAVGGEQF
>TRBV7-3|11|TRBJ2-7
ASSSAGALEQY
>TRBV25-1|16|TRBJ2-2
ASSDDRITTGGTGELF
>TRBV27|13|TRBJ2-7
ASSSLAGGPYEQY
>TRBV6-1|14|TRBJ1-5
ASSELGSNINQPQH
>TRBV27|12|TRBJ2-7
ASRKTGSSYEQY
>TRBV5-3|12|TRBJ2-7
ARSPDSYSYEQY
>TRBV2|12|TRBJ2-7
ASRGLAGRNEQY
>TRBV10-1|9|TRBJ1-2
ARDEGGGYT
>TRBV7-2|13|TRBJ1-5
ASSLGGGPNQPQH
>TRBV19|13|TRBJ1-5
ASMEGPYSNQPQH
>TRBV27|12|TRBJ2-7
ASSPTGAPYEQY
>TRBV29-1|11|TRBJ2-3
SVVTGYTDTQY
>TRBV5-3|15|TRBJ2-7
ARSLGSKRDNSYEQY
>TRBV5-8|13|TRBJ2-3
ASSSGSVGTDTQY
>TRBV5-1|13|TRBJ2-2
ASSSGQGKPGELF
>TRBV29-1|9|TRBJ2-1
SVETSNEQF
>TRBV11-3|13|TRBJ2-3
ASSLGSSGTDTQY
>TRBV5-4|13|TRBJ2-1
ASSPPAAENNEQF
>TRBV28|12|TRBJ1-6
ASSLTGDNSPLH
>TRBV27|12|TRBJ1-1
ASSLGDKNTEAF
>TRBV5-6|12|TRBJ2-7
ASSSGRKSYEQY
>TRBV6-4|9|TRBJ2-1
ASSDGEVPF
>TRBV18|14|TRBJ2-1
ASSPPLEIPYNEQF
>TRBV5-6|13|TRBJ2-7
ASSWGSGARNEQY
>TRBV7-9|13|TRBJ2-1
ASSLEGGSYNEQF
>TRBV27|11|TRBJ2-3
ASRGLSTDTQY
>TRBV27|14|TRBJ2-3
ASSLVLAGGPDTQY
>TRBV2|17|TRBJ2-5
ASSEASGLAGVDWETQY
>TRBV30|11|TRBJ1-1
AWSALGGTEAF
>TRBV7-6|13|TRBJ2-1
ASSLGLGYVNEQF
>TRBV6-5|12|TRBJ2-3
ASSRQGGTDTQY
>TRBV11-2|11|TRBJ2-7
ASSPYRSYEQY
>TRBV4-1|18|TRBJ2-2
ASSQELSGTSGRGTGELF
>TRBV7-2|11|TRBJ2-7
ASRLSRGGEQY